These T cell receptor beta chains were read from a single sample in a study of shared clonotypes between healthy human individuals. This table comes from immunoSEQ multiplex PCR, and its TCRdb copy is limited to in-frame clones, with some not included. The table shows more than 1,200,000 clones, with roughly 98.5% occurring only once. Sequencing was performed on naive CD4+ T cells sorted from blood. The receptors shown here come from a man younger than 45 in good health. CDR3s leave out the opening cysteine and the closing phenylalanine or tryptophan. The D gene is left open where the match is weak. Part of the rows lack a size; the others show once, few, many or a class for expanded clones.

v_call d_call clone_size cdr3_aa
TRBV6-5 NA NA ASNWASMNTEAF
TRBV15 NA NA ATTSETGELF
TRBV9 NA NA ASSSRKGNVYGYT
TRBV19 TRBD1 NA ASSIAPTGGYEQY
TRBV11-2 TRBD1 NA ASSSDRGLMY
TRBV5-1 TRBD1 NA ASSTGTGDQPQH
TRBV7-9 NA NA ASSSAQGGYT
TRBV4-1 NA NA ASSQDRGPYEQY
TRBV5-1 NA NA ASSLVTSMNTEAF
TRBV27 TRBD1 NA ASSLRAGTGNRDNEQF
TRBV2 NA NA ASSGRRGLAGYEQY
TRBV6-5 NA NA ASSSRTAYT
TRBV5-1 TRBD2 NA ASSFPGTSATSTDTQY
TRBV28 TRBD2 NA ASRPGLAGVRYEQY
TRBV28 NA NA ASSGMNTEAF
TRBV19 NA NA ASSVHSSTDTQY
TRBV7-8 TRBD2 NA ASSLGRLAGDHGELF
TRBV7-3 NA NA ASSSTGLEYGNTIY
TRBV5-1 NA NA ASSLGAGRDTQY
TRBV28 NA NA ASSLDLGGPYNEQF
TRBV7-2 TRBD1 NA ASSSQRTGNQPQH
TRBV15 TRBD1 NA ATSRDPRTGGSTDTQY
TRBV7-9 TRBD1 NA ASSQAAWTGLGEKLF
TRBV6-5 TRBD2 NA ASSYRTSGTHEQF
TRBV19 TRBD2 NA ASSIVLAANTGELF
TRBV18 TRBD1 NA ASSAREDRVSTEQF
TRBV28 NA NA ASSEDNSGELF
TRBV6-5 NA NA ASSYSQASSYEQY
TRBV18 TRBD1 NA ASSPSHKSVGQGNYGYT
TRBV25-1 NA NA ASSESGNTIY
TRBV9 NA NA ASSVNMGDEQY
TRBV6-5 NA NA ASSPQGAGANVLT
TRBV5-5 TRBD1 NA ASRKPGGGETQY
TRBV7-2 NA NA ASSTTSLLYEQY
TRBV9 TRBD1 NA ASSEDRAGTEAF
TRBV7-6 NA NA ASSPGTDTEAF
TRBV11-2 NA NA ASSPQINLNYGYT
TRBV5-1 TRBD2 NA ASSLAASGYNEQF
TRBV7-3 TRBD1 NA ASSLRTGRGQPQH
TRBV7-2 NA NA ATSGTGELF
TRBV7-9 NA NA ASSLAQNTEAF
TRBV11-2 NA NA ASTTYKRGTEAF
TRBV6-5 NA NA ASSYGRGQETQY
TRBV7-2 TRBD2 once ASSRTSGSYSYEQY
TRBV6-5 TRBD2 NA ASSYFGTSPTDTQY
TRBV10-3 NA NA AISGRQEVGTGELF
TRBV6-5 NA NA ASRGGGELF
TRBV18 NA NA ASSPLKGTANEKLF
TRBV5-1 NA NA ASSLAGQGYSNTIY
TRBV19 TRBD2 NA ATWTSGRSNEQF